This TCR beta chain was captured by sequencing in a study of blood T cell repertoires in COVID-19. Study as a whole: Samples came from the United States, Italy and Spain, spanning acute and convalescent COVID-19. In each case, the material was cDNA or gDNA derived from T cells, B-cell-depleted T cells, or PBMCs.

The CDR3 has 14 amino acids. The ends lost 4 bases at V and 6 bases at J; junction bases unmatched: 4. Looked up from germline, CDR1 is KGHDR and CDR2 is SFDVKD. Original analysis: Nucleated cell counts were estimated from reference gene primer amplification. Libraries were prepared by immunoSEQ multiplex PCR; TCRdb keeps only in-frame clonotypes and omits some of them. D and trimming come from the DNA, and the V and J calls and clone size come from that table. The sample has approximately 85,000 clones, around 91% seen once. Material for sequencing was peripheral blood. The origin of this receptor is a woman aged 45-65 years in a cohort sampled during active COVID-19. V gene TRBV24-1 combines with J gene TRBJ2-1; 8 bases agree with TRBD1. The CDR3 sequence is CATSDFGTGNEQFF. The CDR3 nucleotides read TGTGCCACCAGTGACTTTGGGACAGGCAATGAGCAGTTCTTC.